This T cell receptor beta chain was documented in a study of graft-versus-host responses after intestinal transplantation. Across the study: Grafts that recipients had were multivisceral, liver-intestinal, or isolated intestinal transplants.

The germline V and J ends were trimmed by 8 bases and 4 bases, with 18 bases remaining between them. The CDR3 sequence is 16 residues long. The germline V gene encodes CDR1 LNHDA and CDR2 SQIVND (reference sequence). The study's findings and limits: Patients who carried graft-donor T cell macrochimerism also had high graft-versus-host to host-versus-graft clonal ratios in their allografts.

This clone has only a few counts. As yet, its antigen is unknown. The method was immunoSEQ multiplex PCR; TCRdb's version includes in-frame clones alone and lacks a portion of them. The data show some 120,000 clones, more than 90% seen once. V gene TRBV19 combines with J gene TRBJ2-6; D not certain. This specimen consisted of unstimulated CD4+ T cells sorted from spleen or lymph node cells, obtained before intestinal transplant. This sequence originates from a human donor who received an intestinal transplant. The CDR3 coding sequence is TGTGCCAGTCGATCGGTGATGGTAATCGGGGCCAACGTCCTGACTTTC. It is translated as CASRSVMVIGANVLTF.